The 12 T cell receptor beta chains below were found in one sample sequenced in a study of CD8 T cells in ankylosing spondylitis. Each CDR3 protein is one row after TCRdb ran MiXCR on the 5' RACE reads. The sample lists 250,000 to 350,000 distinct CDR3 sequences; 15% to 20% were seen once. Sequencing input: blood, either unsorted or a sorted T cell fraction (not recorded which). These receptors came from a male donor with ankylosing spondylitis or in good health (not recorded which).

On this clonotype: Given a much more abundant clone one base away, this may be a read error. In DNA, the CDR3 is TGTACCACCAGTGATTTGAAGTTTGGGGGGACAGATACGCAGTATTTT. Residues: CTTSDLKFGGTDTQYF. The J gene is TRBJ2-3, the V gene TRBV24-1; TRBD2 might be the D (6 bases). The CDR3 is 16 amino acids. CDR1 and CDR2 (germline): KGHDR, SFDVKD.

The genes are TRBV7-8 and TRBJ2-2; 8 bases match TRBD2. The germline gives CDR1 SGHVS, CDR2 FQNEAQ. The V and J ends lost 1 base and 4 bases, in that order; junction bases with no gene match: 5. This CDR3 has 16 amino acids. CDR3 in amino acids: CASSLVSGKATGELFF. DNA of the CDR3: TGTGCCAGCAGCTTAGTTAGCGGGAAAGCCACCGGGGAGCTGTTTTTT.

J is TRBJ2-7 and V is TRBV20-1; TRBD1 aligns across 9 bases. The CDR3 extends over 13 amino acids. From germline, CDR1 is DFQATT and CDR2 SNEGSKA (reference sequence). The V and J ends lost 6 bases and 5 bases, in that order; junction bases with no gene match: 8. The chain's CDR3 is CSATGTGLDEQYV. CDR3 nucleotide sequence: TGCAGTGCAACCGGGACAGGGTTGGACGAGCAGTACGTC.

This clonotype was observed a handful of times. In DNA, the CDR3 is TGCGCCAGCAGCTTGCGGGTAGCGGGTGACAATGAGCAGTTCTTC. It translates to CASSLRVAGDNEQFF. The rearrangement uses TRBV5-1 and TRBJ2-1; 7 bases are shared with TRBD2. This CDR3 is built from 15 residues. The V segment lost 1 base and the J segment 5 bases; nucleotides outside the gene matches: 6. The germline CDR1 and CDR2 sequences are SGHRS and YFSETQ.

The genes are TRBV3-1 and TRBJ2-1, with 11 positions matching TRBD2. Germline loops: CDR1 LGHDT, CDR2 YNNKEL (reference sequence). Trimming cost V 4 bases and J 4 bases; bases outside gene matches: 9. This CDR3 is 17 amino acids long. The DNA of the CDR3 is TGTGCCAGCAGCCCCACCCATCGACTAGCGGGGTACAATGAGCAGTTCTTC. The encoded protein is CASSPTHRLAGYNEQFF.

V gene TRBV5-1 combines with J gene TRBJ2-5; D possibly corresponds to TRBD2 (6 bases). Trimming left V 4 bases short and J 7 bases short, with 23 bases between. Germline assignment: CDR1 SGHRS and CDR2 YFSETQ. The CDR3 extends over 16 amino acids. For the CDR3, the DNA is TGCGCCAGCAGCAATGCCGTCGCCGGGACTTCTGGGACCCAGTACTTC. Protein: CASSNAVAGTSGTQYF.

J is TRBJ1-6 and V is TRBV11-1; D may be TRBD1 (5 bases). CDR3 length: 15 amino acids. The germline CDR1 and CDR2 sequences are SGHAT and FQDESV (reference sequence). Trimming removed 3 bases at V and 6 bases at J, with 12 bases between. This CDR3 reads CASSLYDSSNSPLHF. DNA of the CDR3: TGTGCCAGCAGCTTGTATGACAGCAGTAATTCACCCCTCCACTTT.

V is TRBV30 and J is TRBJ2-3; 13 nucleotides agree with TRBD2. V gave up 3 bases and J gave up 1 base; unmatched junction bases: 10. Germline V gene sequence: CDR1 GTSNPN, CDR2 SVGIG (reference sequence). This CDR3 contains 18 residues. The CDR3 is CAWRQPTSGRFRTDTQYF. The CDR3 nucleotides read TGTGCCTGGAGACAACCGACTAGCGGGAGGTTCCGCACAGATACGCAGTATTTT.

This clonotype was observed a handful of times. This sequence joins TRBV15 and TRBJ2-7, with no clear D. The V gene lost 0 bases and the J gene lost 4 bases, with 7 bases spanning the gap. The CDR3 contains 13 residues. In germline, CDR1 is LNHNV, CDR2 YYDKDF (reference sequence). CDR3 sequence: CATSRERPYEQYV. CDR3 in DNA: TGTGCCACCAGCAGAGAACGACCATACGAGCAGTACGTC.

This sequence joins TRBV30 and TRBJ1-4, with TRBD1 matching 12 bases. Germline assignment: CDR1 GTSNPN and CDR2 SVGIG (reference sequence). CDR3 length: 17 amino acids. The junction had 12 bases not matched to a gene; V was cut back by 3 bases and J by 7 bases. CDR3 DNA sequence: TGTGCCTGGAGCGCGGGACAGGGGGCGTCAAGGGGTGAAAAACTGTTTTTT. This gives the protein CAWSAGQGASRGEKLFF.

The rearrangement uses TRBV24-1 and TRBJ2-3, with TRBD2 identical over 7 bases. This CDR3 region has 12 residues. The germline V gene has CDR1 KGHDR and CDR2 SFDVKD. V lost 9 bases to trimming and J lost 7 bases; unmatched junction nucleotides: 6. CDR3 sequence reads: CATGRAGHTQYF. CDR3 in DNA: TGTGCCACCGGCCGAGCGGGACATACGCAGTATTTT.

This chain links TRBV10-3 with TRBJ2-1, with D perhaps TRBD2 (6 bases). The CDR3 is made up of 15 amino acids. CDR1 is ENHRY and CDR2 is SYGVKD in the germline V gene. Trimming pared 3 bases from V and 5 bases from J, leaving 14 bases between. The CDR3 region has the DNA TGTGCCATCAGTGACCAGGGTTGGGGGGACAATGAGCAGTTCTTC. Protein: CAISDQGWGDNEQFF.